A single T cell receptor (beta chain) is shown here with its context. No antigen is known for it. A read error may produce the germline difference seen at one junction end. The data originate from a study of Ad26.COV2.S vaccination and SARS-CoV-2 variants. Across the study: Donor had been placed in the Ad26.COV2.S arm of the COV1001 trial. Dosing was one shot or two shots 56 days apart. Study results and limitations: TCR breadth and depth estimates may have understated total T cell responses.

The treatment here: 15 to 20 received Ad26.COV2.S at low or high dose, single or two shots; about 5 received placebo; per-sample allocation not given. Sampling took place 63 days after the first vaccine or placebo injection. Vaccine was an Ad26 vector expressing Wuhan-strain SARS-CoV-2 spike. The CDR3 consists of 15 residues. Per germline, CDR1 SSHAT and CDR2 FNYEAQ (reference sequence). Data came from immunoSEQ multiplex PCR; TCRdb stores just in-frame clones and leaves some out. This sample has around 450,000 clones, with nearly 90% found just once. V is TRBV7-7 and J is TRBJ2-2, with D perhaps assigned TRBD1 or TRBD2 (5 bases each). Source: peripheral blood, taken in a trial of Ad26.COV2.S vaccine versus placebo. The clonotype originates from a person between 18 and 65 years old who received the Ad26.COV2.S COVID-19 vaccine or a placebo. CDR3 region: CASSRGPANTGELFF. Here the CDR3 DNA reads TGTGCTAGCAGCCGGGGACCCGCGAACACCGGGGAGCTGTTTTTT.